A few counts support the clone carrying this T cell receptor beta chain. The antigen remains unidentified. Germline loops: CDR1 SQVTM, CDR2 ANQGSEA. The junction had 10 bases not matched to a gene; V was cut back by 0 bases and J by 10 bases. The CDR3 totals 15 residues. TCRdb reanalysed the reads using MiXCR and keeps one entry per CDR3 protein. Of around 710,000 distinct CDR3 sequences in the sample, about 28% were seen once. The data originate from a study of T cell repertoires in cytomegalovirus infection. Study information: It was recently identified HLA-C-restricted and well-studied HLA-B-restricted CMV epitopes that the study used. A matching HLA type, together with CMV infection, was signaled by public TCR beta signatures.

The sample consisted of cultured CD8+ T cells from PBMCs, taken from culture after CMV antigen stimulation. This TCR was sampled from a human donor in good health (CMV status not recorded). Some clones in this sample may be carry-over from other donors' samples. The chain has TRBV29-1 and TRBJ2-1; 9 bases are a match to TRBD1. The CDR3 is CSVEETGGWAMEQFF. CDR3 nucleotides: TGCAGCGTTGAAGAGACAGGGGGTTGGGCAATGGAGCAGTTCTTC.